This T cell receptor beta chain originates from a study of blood T cell repertoires in COVID-19. Study context: PBMCs, B-cell-depleted T cells, or T cells provided the cDNA or gDNA that made up the material.

Assay used: immunoSEQ multiplex PCR; TCRdb lists only in-frame clones, some missing. The sample has approximately 93,000 clones, around two thirds seen once; the top ten hold around 3.9%. Germline-derived CDR1 and CDR2 are MRHNA and SNTAGT. CDR3 length equals 14 residues. With V trimmed by 4 bases and J by 3 bases, 3 bases remained unmatched. The Seattle patients, enrolled during active infection, were followed longitudinally. The chain is built from TRBV6-4 and TRBJ2-5; the match to TRBD1 covers 9 bases. Specimen: peripheral blood. This TCR derives from a man in his sixties or seventies with COVID-19, enrolled during active disease. DNA of the CDR3: TGTGCCAGCAGTGTACAGGGGGCGGAAGAGACCCAGTACTTC. Residues: CASSVQGAEETQYF.